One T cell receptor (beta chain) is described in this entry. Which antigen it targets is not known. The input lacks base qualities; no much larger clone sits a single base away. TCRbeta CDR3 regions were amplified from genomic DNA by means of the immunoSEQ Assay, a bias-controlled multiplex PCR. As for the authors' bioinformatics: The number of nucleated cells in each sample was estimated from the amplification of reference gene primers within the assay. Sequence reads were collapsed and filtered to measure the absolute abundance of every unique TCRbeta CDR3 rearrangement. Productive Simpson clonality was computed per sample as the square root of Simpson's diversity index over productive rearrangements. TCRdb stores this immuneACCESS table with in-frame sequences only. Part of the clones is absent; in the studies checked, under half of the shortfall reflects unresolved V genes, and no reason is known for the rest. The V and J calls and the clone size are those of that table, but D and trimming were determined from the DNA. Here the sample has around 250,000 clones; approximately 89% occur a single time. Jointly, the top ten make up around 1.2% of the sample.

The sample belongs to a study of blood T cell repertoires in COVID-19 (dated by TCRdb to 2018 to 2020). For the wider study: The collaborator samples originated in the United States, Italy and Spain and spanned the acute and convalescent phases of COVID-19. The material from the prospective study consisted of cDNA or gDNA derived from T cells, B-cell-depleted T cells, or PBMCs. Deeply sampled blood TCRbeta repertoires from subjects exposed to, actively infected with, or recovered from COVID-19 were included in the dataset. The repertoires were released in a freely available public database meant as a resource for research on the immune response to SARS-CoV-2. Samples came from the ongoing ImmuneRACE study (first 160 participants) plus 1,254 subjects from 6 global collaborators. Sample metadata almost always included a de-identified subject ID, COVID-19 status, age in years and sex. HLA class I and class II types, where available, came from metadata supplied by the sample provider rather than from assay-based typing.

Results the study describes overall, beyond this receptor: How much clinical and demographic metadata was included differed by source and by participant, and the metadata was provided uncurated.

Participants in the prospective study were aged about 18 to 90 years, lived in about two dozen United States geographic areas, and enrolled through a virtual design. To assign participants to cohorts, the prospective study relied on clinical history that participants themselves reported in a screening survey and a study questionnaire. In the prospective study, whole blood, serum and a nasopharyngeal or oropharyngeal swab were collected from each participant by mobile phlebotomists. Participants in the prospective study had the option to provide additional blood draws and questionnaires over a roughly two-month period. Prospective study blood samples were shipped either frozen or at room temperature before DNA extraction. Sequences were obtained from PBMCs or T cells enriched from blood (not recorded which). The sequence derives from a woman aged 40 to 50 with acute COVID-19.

The nucleotides read TGTGCCAGCAGCCCCAGGCTGCGGGACCATGGAAACACCATATATTTT. Its product reads: CASSPRLRDHGNTIYF. The V gene is TRBV28 and the J gene is TRBJ1-3, with a weak D call of TRBD1 (5 bases match). Cut back by 6 bases and 3 bases, the V and J ends lie 18 bases apart. From the cysteine through the phenylalanine, the CDR3 covers 16 amino acids. Only the CDR3 portion is preserved as DNA: 48 bases, with reading frame beginning at the first base. Via the germline V gene, CDR1 is MDHEN and CDR2 SYDVKM.